The sequence of this T cell receptor beta chain was determined in a study of CD8+ T cells in alopecia areata. For this clone: Its matching antigen is unknown.

Following RNA extraction, reverse transcription yielded cDNA that acted as the sequencing template. Only in-frame clones appear in the TCRdb table, and some are missing; sequencing was by immunoSEQ multiplex PCR. The sample holds approximately 210,000 clones; 66% are singletons and the top ten take more than 0.95%. The treatment here: oral pan-JAK inhibitor, 5-10 mg twice daily. Study outcomes and limitations: During tofacitinib treatment, many expanded lesional clones remained in scalp and blood.

Sequencing used CD4+ T cells sorted from blood, obtained at approximately week 42, from a patient treated with tofacitinib. The TCR comes from a human donor with alopecia areata.

For the CDR3, the DNA is TGTGCCAGCAGCCTTTTACAGGGGAGTGACTATGGCTACACCTTC. It codes for CASSLLQGSDYGYTF. The chain couples TRBV11-1 to TRBJ1-2; TRBD1 agrees at 7 bases. The CDR3 is 15 amino acids. The germline V gene encodes CDR1 SGHAT and CDR2 FQDESV (reference sequence). J gave up 3 bases and V 5 bases, and 9 bases lay outside the gene matches.